The 32 T cell receptor beta chains reported below all come from one sample, sequenced in a study of technical replicates of blood from a few donors. The protocol was immunoSEQ multiplex PCR, while the TCRdb copy is restricted to in-frame clones and leaves out a portion. Of fewer than 70,000 clones listed, 70% to 90% are singletons. The material sequenced was PBMCs. The receptors originated from a human donor in good health. Some clones in this sample may be carry-over from other donors' samples.

The CDR3 loop reads CATQGALGETQYF. CDR3 nucleotides: TGTGCCACACAGGGGGCTTTAGGAGAGACCCAGTACTTC. The rearrangement links TRBV19 to TRBJ2-5; 9 bases agree with TRBD1. V lost 10 bases and J lost 4; bases outside the gene matches: 7. The germline V gene has CDR1 LNHDA and CDR2 SQIVND (reference sequence). There are 13 residues in the CDR3. The full variable domain, completed using reference TRBV19 and TRBJ2-5, is DGGITQSPKYLFRKEGQNVTLSCEQNLNHDAMYWYRQDPGQGLRLIYYSQIVNDFQKGDIAEGYSVSREKKESFPLTVTSAQKNPTAFYLCATQGALGETQYFGPGTRLLVL.

V usage is TRBV5-1 and J usage is TRBJ2-3; D gene ambiguous. CDR1 SGHRS and CDR2 YFSETQ come from the germline V gene. The CDR3 runs 14 residues. V was trimmed by 5 bases and J by 1 base, leaving 11 bases between them. The CDR3 DNA sequence: TGCGCCAGCAGGACTTTCGCCGGCACAGATACGCAGTATTTT. This translates into CASRTFAGTDTQYF.

V usage is TRBV5-1 and J usage is TRBJ2-1; tentative D call: TRBD2 (5 bases). The V gene's germline CDR1 is SGHRS and CDR2 YFSETQ. Trimming took off 4 bases at V and 3 bases at J, with 14 bases between the two ends. The length of the CDR3 is 15 residues. DNA for the CDR3: TGCGCCAGCAGCCAACAATTGGACTTCTACAATGAGCAGTTCTTC. Its translation is CASSQQLDFYNEQFF.

The chain carries TRBV9 and TRBJ2-5; 8 bases align to TRBD1. Per the germline V gene, CDR1 is SGDLS and CDR2 is YYNGEE. V lost 3 bases, J lost 5 bases, and 9 bases stayed unmatched. This CDR3 spans 15 amino acids. The DNA for the CDR3 is TGTGCCAGCAGCGCCGGACAGGGTCTTTGGGAGACCCAGTACTTC. This encodes CASSAGQGLWETQYF.

The chain uses TRBV4-3 and TRBJ2-1; TRBD2 matches at 9 bases. Germline V lookup: CDR1 LGHNA, CDR2 YSLEER. The CDR3 totals 18 residues. V lost 1 base and J lost 6; bases outside the gene matches: 13. CDR3 in DNA: TGCGCCAGCAGCCAAGGTGCCCCCTTTTCACTAGCGGGCAATGAGCAGTTCTTC. Amino acid sequence: CASSQGAPFSLAGNEQFF.

The J gene is TRBJ1-1, the V gene TRBV29-1; D is possibly TRBD1 (6 bases). The V gene's germline CDR1 is SQVTM and CDR2 ANQGSEA. V was trimmed by 6 bases and J by 0 bases, leaving 11 bases between them. The CDR3 is made up of 13 amino acids. CDR3 in DNA: TGCAGCGTACATTGGGGGCTGAACACTGAAGCTTTCTTT. Translating gives CSVHWGLNTEAFF.

This clone showed up just once. J is TRBJ2-1 and V is TRBV18; the match to TRBD1 covers 11 bases. V was pared by 4 bases and J by 10 bases, with 9 bases of the junction left unmatched. Germline CDR1 and CDR2: KGHSH and LQKENI. The CDR3 covers 15 residues. CDR3 amino acids: CASSRGTGGFREQFF. CDR3 DNA sequence: TGTGCCAGCTCACGTGGGACAGGGGGTTTTCGGGAGCAGTTCTTC.

This clone appeared a few times. The CDR3 sequence: CASSLLNRNSPLHF. The CDR3 bases are TGTGCCAGCAGTTTACTTAACAGGAATTCACCCCTCCACTTT. This chain joins TRBV28 and TRBJ1-6; D may be TRBD1 (5 bases). Germline CDR1 reads MDHEN; CDR2 reads SYDVKM. The ends were cut back, 2 bases at V and 7 bases at J, with 9 bases in the middle. The CDR3 contains 14 residues.

The chain links TRBV5-1 to TRBJ2-7, with 9 nucleotides matching TRBD2. The V and J ends lost 0 bases and 6 bases, in that order; junction bases with no gene match: 10. The CDR3 has 16 amino acids. The germline gives CDR1 SGHRS, CDR2 YFSETQ. The chain's CDR3 is CASSLEIGGGAGEQYF. DNA for the CDR3: TGCGCCAGCAGCTTGGAAATCGGCGGGGGGGCTGGCGAGCAGTACTTC. Supplemented by reference TRBV5-1 and TRBJ2-7, the full variable domain reads KAGVTQTPRYLIKTRGQQVTLSCSPISGHRSVSWYQQTPGQGLQFLFEYFSETQRNKGNFPGRFSGRQFSNSRSEMNVSTLELGDSALYLCASSLEIGGGAGEQYFGPGTRLTVT.

This clone occurred once. This chain links TRBV19 with TRBJ2-7, with TRBD2 matching 11 bases. This CDR3 contains 14 residues. Per germline, CDR1 LNHDA and CDR2 SQIVND (reference sequence). With V trimmed by 6 bases and J by 2 bases, 3 bases remained unmatched. The CDR3 DNA reads TGTGCCAGTAGGATTAGCGGGGGGGCCTACGAGCAGTACTTC. Translated: CASRISGGAYEQYF.

In this sample, this clone turned up once. This rearrangement joins TRBV10-3 to TRBJ1-2; maybe TRBD1 (5 bases). Germline V gene lookup returns CDR1 ENHRY and CDR2 SYGVKD. CDR3 length: 15 amino acids. V was clipped by 4 bases and J by 6 bases, with 18 bases between them. The CDR3 here is CAISVSDSPPDGYTF. The CDR3 DNA reads as TGTGCCATCAGTGTTTCAGACAGTCCTCCGGATGGCTACACCTTC.

The rearrangement joins TRBV5-1 to TRBJ2-7; 8 positions match TRBD2. V trimming: 4 bases; J trimming: 3 bases; junction bases outside the gene matches: 9. Germline V gene data show CDR1 as SGHRS and CDR2 as YFSETQ. CDR3 length: 15 amino acids. CDR3 DNA: TGCGCCAGCAGCCCCCCGGGGGGGGAAGGCTACGAGCAGTACTTC. It codes for CASSPPGGEGYEQYF. Together with reference TRBV5-1 and TRBJ2-7, the CDR3 gives the full variable domain: KAGVTQTPRYLIKTRGQQVTLSCSPISGHRSVSWYQQTPGQGLQFLFEYFSETQRNKGNFPGRFSGRQFSNSRSEMNVSTLELGDSALYLCASSPPGGEGYEQYFGPGTRLTVT.

The chain employs TRBV11-2 and TRBJ2-7; 11 bases align to TRBD1. V lost 0 bases, J lost 3 bases, and 4 bases stayed unmatched. CDR3 length: 16 residues. CDR1 is SGHAT, CDR2 FQNNGV, per germline. CDR3 region: CASSLDSGTGGYEQYF. For the CDR3, the DNA is TGTGCCAGCAGCTTAGACTCCGGGACAGGGGGCTACGAGCAGTACTTC. The full variable domain, in which reference TRBV11-2 and TRBJ2-7 provide the parts outside the CDR3, is EAGVAQSPRYKIIEKRQSVAFWCNPISGHATLYWYQQILGQGPKLLIQFQNNGVVDDSQLPKDRFSAERLKGVDSTLKIQPAKLEDSAVYLCASSLDSGTGGYEQYFGPGTRLTVT.

The chain is built from TRBV19 and TRBJ1-1; D is uncertain. Germline V gene lookup returns CDR1 LNHDA and CDR2 SQIVND (reference sequence). The CDR3 consists of 13 residues. The V gene lost 0 bases and the J gene lost 6 bases, with 8 bases spanning the gap. CDR3 residues: CASSIDTGPEAFF. The CDR3 DNA follows: TGTGCCAGTAGTATAGATACGGGTCCTGAAGCTTTCTTT.

The genes are TRBV5-6 and TRBJ2-5, with D maybe TRBD1 (6 bases). The CDR3 loop spans 14 amino acids. Germline CDR1 is SGHDT and CDR2 is YYEEEE. The V and J ends lost 1 base and 4 bases respectively, with 11 bases between them. CDR3 sequence: CASSLFGQPETQYF. In DNA, the CDR3 is TGTGCCAGCAGCTTGTTTGGACAGCCAGAGACCCAGTACTTC.

This rearrangement joins TRBV19 to TRBJ1-2, with unresolved D. Germline V gene sequence: CDR1 LNHDA, CDR2 SQIVND (reference sequence). The V end lost 5 bases, the J end lost 2 bases, and 6 bases lay between the germline ends. The CDR3 sequence is 12 residues long. CDR3 nucleotide sequence: TGTGCCAGTAGTGCGGTGAACTATGGCTACACCTTC. It translates to CASSAVNYGYTF.

V and J are TRBV7-9 and TRBJ1-1; possibly TRBD1 for D (6 bases). Germline assignment: CDR1 SEHNR and CDR2 FQNEAQ (reference sequence). This CDR3 has 15 amino acids. Trimming cost V 5 bases and J 2 bases, with 15 bases left between them. The CDR3 region is CASSPLMGANTEAFF. The CDR3 DNA reads TGTGCCAGCAGCCCCCTGATGGGGGCAAACACTGAAGCTTTCTTT.

This chain uses TRBV29-1 with TRBJ2-1; TRBD1 might be the D (6 bases). With 4 bases removed from V and 3 bases from J, the gap between germline ends came to 28 bases. Germline CDR1 is SQVTM and CDR2 is ANQGSEA. This CDR3 region has 19 residues. CDR3 coding DNA: TGCAGCGTTGGTCTCCAGGGGACGCGGTGGAGTGAATTCTACAATGAGCAGTTCTTC. Its translation is CSVGLQGTRWSEFYNEQFF.

This sequence joins TRBV18 and TRBJ1-1; perhaps TRBD1 as D (5 bases). The V gene's germline CDR1 is KGHSH and CDR2 LQKENI. The V and J ends lost 2 bases and 6 bases respectively, with 10 bases between them. This CDR3 region has 13 residues. As DNA, the CDR3 is TGTGCCAGCTCACCAACGGGGGGGTCTGAAGCTTTCTTT. This translates into CASSPTGGSEAFF.

This rearrangement joins TRBV7-9 to TRBJ2-3; TRBD2 agrees at 7 bases. This CDR3 spans 18 amino acids. Trimming at V came to 5 bases and at J to 0 bases, leaving 14 bases not matched to a gene. CDR1 SEHNR and CDR2 FQNEAQ come from the germline V gene (reference sequence). This CDR3 is CASSPGWVGGTSTDTQYF. The CDR3 nucleotides read TGTGCCAGCAGCCCTGGATGGGTGGGGGGGACGAGCACAGATACGCAGTATTTT.

This chain uses TRBV7-2 with TRBJ2-7; 11 nucleotides agree with TRBD2. The CDR3 runs to 17 residues. Germline V gene sequence: CDR1 SGHTA, CDR2 FQGNSA. Unmatched junction bases numbered 13, after V lost 5 bases and J lost 4 bases. The CDR3 reads CASSLKTSSGGTYEQYF. The CDR3 DNA reads TGTGCCAGCAGCCTAAAAACATCTAGCGGGGGGACATACGAGCAGTACTTC. The full variable domain, in which reference TRBV7-2 and TRBJ2-7 provide the parts outside the CDR3, is GAGVSQSPSNKVTEKGKDVELRCDPISGHTALYWYRQSLGQGLEFLIYFQGNSAPDKSGLPSDRFSAERTGGSVSTLTIQRTQQEDSAVYLCASSLKTSSGGTYEQYFGPGTRLTVT.

In DNA, the CDR3 is TGTGCCAGCAGTCCCGGGACAGGGGGCGCGTTGGGCGCTTTCTTT. It yields the protein CASSPGTGGALGAFF. V is TRBV6-1 and J is TRBJ1-1; 12 bases are shared with TRBD1. Germline trimming cut 5 bases from V and 11 bases from J; bases unmatched to any gene: 12. The length of the CDR3 is 15 residues. In germline, CDR1 is MNHNS, CDR2 SASEGT.

This chain connects TRBV13 to TRBJ1-5, with 7 bases matching TRBD1. After removal of 0 bases from V and 0 bases from J, the junction contained 2 bases not matched to a gene. The CDR3 covers 16 residues. In germline, CDR1 is PRHDT, CDR2 FYEKMQ (reference sequence). The CDR3 loop reads CASSLGGGFSNQPQHF. CDR3 nucleotide sequence: TGTGCCAGCAGCTTAGGAGGGGGCTTTAGCAATCAGCCCCAGCATTTT.

The rearrangement uses TRBV6-1 and TRBJ2-7; the match to TRBD1 covers 7 bases. CDR3 size: 15 residues. The germline CDR1 and CDR2 sequences are MNHNS and SASEGT. Trimming took 7 bases from V and 2 from J; bases not matched to a gene: 11. For the CDR3, the DNA is TGTGCCAGCATCTTATCAGTAGGGACAGCCTACGAGCAGTACTTC. Translated: CASILSVGTAYEQYF.

A few counts support this clone. The chain employs TRBV7-9 and TRBJ2-7; 7 positions agree with TRBD2. Trimming took 6 bases from V and 2 from J; bases not matched to a gene: 7. This CDR3 contains 14 residues. From germline, CDR1 is SEHNR and CDR2 FQNEAQ (reference sequence). The CDR3 loop is CASRSRAGTYEQYF. CDR3 in DNA: TGTGCCAGCAGGTCGAGAGCGGGGACCTACGAGCAGTACTTC.

The J gene is TRBJ1-1, the V gene TRBV29-1, with no clear D. CDR3 length: 13 residues. CDR1 and CDR2 from the germline V gene are SQVTM and ANQGSEA. V lost 2 bases and J 0 bases, leaving 7 bases between the germline ends. This chain's CDR3 is CSVETPMNTEAFF. In DNA, the CDR3 is TGCAGCGTTGAAACACCCATGAACACTGAAGCTTTCTTT.

The chain couples TRBV7-9 to TRBJ2-7, with a possible D match to TRBD2 (6 bases). Trimming removed 10 bases at V and 1 base at J, with 11 bases between. CDR3 length equals 12 residues. Germline lookup yields CDR1 SEHNR and CDR2 FQNEAQ (reference sequence). Written as DNA, the CDR3 is TGTGCCACCTCACGGGGGTCCTACGAGCAGTACTTC. Translated, it gives CATSRGSYEQYF.

The rearrangement uses TRBV18 and TRBJ2-3, with no clear D. The CDR3 runs 13 residues. The V gene lost 2 bases and the J gene lost 3 bases, with 6 bases spanning the gap. Germline CDR1 and CDR2: KGHSH and LQKENI. This CDR3 is CASSPGSTDTQYF. In DNA form, the CDR3 reads TGTGCCAGCTCACCAGGCTCAACAGATACGCAGTATTTT.

The rearrangement joins TRBV7-2 to TRBJ1-6; 10 nucleotides align to TRBD1. The junction had 5 bases not matched to a gene; V was cut back by 5 bases and J by 7 bases. The CDR3 has 15 amino acids. Per the germline V gene, CDR1 is SGHTA and CDR2 is FQGNSA. CDR3 in DNA: TGTGCCAGCAGCCCCGACAGGGGGCAGAATTCACCCCTCCACTTT. Translating gives CASSPDRGQNSPLHF.

The chain couples TRBV11-2 to TRBJ2-1; TRBD2 aligns across 7 bases. Germline CDR1 reads SGHAT; CDR2 reads FQNNGV. The length of the CDR3 is 14 residues. Unmatched junction bases numbered 2, after V lost 1 base and J lost 5 bases. CDR3 bases: TGTGCCAGCAGCTTAGGGGGGACTAACAATGAGCAGTTCTTC. Translation gives CASSLGGTNNEQFF.

This clone was detected only a few times. The gene calls are TRBV5-6 and TRBJ1-6; tentatively, D is TRBD1 (6 bases). Between the trimmed V and J ends, which lost 5 bases and 7 bases, there was a span of 13 bases. This CDR3 is built from 14 residues. Germline CDR1 SGHDT, CDR2 YYEEEE. Here the CDR3 reads CASRLQGPNSPLHF. The CDR3 nucleotides are TGTGCCAGCAGGCTCCAGGGGCCGAATTCACCCCTCCACTTT.

The chain combines TRBV4-1 with TRBJ2-3; 7 bases map to TRBD1. This CDR3 is 16 amino acids long. The germline gives CDR1 MGHRA, CDR2 YSYEKL. Trimming at V came to 4 bases and at J to 3 bases, leaving 10 bases not matched to a gene. CDR3 sequence reads: CASSRLQGFSTDTQYF. The CDR3 bases are TGCGCCAGCAGCCGGCTACAGGGGTTTAGTACAGATACGCAGTATTTT.